This T cell receptor beta chain comes out of a study of cytomegalovirus exposure and HLA in healthy donors. There are 14 residues in the CDR3. CDR1 SGHNT and CDR2 YYREEE come from the germline V gene (reference sequence). J was trimmed by 3 bases and V by 4 bases; bases with no gene match: 7. 60 Vbeta and 13 Jbeta primers were used in PCR. Libraries were prepared by immunoSEQ multiplex PCR; TCRdb keeps only in-frame clonotypes and omits some of them. The table lists 95,000 to 150,000 clones, about four fifths of them singletons. V is TRBV5-4 and J is TRBJ2-7, with 7 bases identical to TRBD2. The TCR originated in a female donor in good health and CMV-seropositive. The specimen sequenced was PBMCs. CDR3 region: CASSGGGLFYEQYF. CDR3 bases: TGTGCCAGCAGCGGCGGGGGACTATTCTACGAGCAGTACTTC. Drawing the rest from reference TRBV5-4 and TRBJ2-7, the complete variable domain is ETGVTQSPTHLIKTRGQQVTLRCSSQSGHNTVSWYQQALGQGPQFIFQYYREEENGRGNFPPRFSGLQFPNYSSELNVNALELDDSALYLCASSGGGLFYEQYFGPGTRLTVT.